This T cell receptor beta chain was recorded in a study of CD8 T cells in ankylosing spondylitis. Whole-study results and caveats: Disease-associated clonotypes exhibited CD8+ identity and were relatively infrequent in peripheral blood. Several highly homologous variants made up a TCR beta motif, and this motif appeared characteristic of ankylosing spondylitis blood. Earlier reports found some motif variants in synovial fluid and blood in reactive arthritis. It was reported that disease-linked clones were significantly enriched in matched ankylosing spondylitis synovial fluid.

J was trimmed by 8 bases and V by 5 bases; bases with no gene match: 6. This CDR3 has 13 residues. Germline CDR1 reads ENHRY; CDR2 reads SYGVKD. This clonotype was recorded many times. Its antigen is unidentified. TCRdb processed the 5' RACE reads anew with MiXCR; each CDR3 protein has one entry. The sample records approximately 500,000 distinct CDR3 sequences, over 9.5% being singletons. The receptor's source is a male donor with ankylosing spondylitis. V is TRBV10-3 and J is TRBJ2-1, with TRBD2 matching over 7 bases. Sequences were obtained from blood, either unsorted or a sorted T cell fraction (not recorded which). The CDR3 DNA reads TGTGCCATCAGTAAGACTAGCCTCGATGAGCAGTTCTTC. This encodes CAISKTSLDEQFF.